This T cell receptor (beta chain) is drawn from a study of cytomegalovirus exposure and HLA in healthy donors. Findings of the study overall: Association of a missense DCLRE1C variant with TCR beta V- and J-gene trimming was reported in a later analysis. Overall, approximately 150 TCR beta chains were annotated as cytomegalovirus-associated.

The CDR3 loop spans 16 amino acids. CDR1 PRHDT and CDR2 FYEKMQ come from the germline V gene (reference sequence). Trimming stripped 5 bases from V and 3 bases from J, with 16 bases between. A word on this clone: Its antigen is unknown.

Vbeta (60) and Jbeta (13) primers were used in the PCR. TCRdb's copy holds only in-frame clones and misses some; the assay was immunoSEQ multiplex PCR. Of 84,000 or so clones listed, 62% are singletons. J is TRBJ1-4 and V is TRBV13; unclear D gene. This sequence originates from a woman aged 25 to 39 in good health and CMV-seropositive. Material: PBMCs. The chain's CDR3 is CASSAKAEGANEKLFF. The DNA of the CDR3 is TGTGCCAGCAGCGCCAAAGCGGAGGGTGCTAATGAAAAACTGTTTTTT.